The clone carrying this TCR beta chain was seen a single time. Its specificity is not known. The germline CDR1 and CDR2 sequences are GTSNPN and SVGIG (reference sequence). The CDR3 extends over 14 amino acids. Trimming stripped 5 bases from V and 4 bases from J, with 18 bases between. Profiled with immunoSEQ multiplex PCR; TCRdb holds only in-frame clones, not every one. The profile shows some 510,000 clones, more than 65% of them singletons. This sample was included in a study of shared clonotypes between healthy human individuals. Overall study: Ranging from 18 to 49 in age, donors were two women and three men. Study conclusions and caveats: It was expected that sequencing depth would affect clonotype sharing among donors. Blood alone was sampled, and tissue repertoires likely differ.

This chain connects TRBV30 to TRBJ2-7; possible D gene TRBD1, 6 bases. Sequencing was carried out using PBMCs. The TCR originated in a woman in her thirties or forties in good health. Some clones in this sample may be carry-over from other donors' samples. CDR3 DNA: TGTGCCTGGTGGGCCCCAGGGGCAGGGTACGAGCAGTACTTC. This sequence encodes CAWWAPGAGYEQYF.